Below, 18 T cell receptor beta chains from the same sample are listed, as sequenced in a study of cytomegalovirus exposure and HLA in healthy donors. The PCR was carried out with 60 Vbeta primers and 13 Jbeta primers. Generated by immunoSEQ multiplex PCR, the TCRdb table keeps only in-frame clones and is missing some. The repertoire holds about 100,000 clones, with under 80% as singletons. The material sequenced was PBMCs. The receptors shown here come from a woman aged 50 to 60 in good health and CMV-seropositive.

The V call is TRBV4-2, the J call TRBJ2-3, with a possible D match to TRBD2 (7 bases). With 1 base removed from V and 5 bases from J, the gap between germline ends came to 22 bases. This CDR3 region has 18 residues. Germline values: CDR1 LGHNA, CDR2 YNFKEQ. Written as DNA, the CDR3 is TGTGCCAGCAGCCAAGTTGGGGGCCTAGCGGAAATCGGAGATACGCAGTATTTT. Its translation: CASSQVGGLAEIGDTQYF.

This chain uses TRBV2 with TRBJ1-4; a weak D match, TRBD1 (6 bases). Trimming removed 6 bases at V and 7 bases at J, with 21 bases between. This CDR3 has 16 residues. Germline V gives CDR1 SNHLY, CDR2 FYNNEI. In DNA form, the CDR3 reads TGTGCCAGCAGCCAACAGGGTTGGGGCCTGGTTGAAAAACTGTTTTTT. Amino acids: CASSQQGWGLVEKLFF.

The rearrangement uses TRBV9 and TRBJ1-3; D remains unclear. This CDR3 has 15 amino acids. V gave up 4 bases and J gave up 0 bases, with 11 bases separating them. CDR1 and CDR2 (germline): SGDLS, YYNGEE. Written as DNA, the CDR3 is TGTGCCAGCAGCCCGAGGCAGTACTCTGGAAACACCATATATTTT. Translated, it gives CASSPRQYSGNTIYF.

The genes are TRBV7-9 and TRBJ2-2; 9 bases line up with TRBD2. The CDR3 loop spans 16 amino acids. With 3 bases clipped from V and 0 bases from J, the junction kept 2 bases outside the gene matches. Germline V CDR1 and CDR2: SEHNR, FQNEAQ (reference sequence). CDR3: CASSFASGTNTGELFF. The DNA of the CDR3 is TGTGCCAGCAGCTTCGCTAGCGGGACGAACACCGGGGAGCTGTTTTTT.

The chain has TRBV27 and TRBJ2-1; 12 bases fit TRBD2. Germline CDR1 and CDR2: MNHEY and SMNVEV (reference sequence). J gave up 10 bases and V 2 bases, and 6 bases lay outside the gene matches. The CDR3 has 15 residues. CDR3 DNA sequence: TGTGCCAGCAGTTTAGTACTAGCGGGAGGCTCGGAGCAGTTCTTC. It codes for CASSLVLAGGSEQFF.

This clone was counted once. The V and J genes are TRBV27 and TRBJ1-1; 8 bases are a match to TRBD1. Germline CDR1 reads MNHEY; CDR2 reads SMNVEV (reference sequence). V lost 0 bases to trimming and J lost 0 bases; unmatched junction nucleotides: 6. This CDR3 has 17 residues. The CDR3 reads CASSLSRGRTLNTEAFF. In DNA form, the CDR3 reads TGTGCCAGCAGTTTATCCAGGGGGCGAACGTTGAACACTGAAGCTTTCTTT.

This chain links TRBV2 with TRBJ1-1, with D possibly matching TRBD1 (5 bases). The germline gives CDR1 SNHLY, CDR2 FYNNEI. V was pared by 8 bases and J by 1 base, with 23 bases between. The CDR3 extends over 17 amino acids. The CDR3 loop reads CASGGGAPLLENTEAFF. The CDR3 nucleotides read TGTGCCAGCGGAGGAGGGGCGCCCCTACTCGAGAACACTGAAGCTTTCTTT.

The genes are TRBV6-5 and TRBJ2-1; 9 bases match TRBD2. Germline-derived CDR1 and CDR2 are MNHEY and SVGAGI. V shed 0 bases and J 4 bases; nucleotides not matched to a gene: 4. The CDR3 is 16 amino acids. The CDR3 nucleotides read TGTGCCAGCAGTTACTCTAGCGGGAGTCCGTACAATGAGCAGTTCTTC. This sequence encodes CASSYSSGSPYNEQFF.

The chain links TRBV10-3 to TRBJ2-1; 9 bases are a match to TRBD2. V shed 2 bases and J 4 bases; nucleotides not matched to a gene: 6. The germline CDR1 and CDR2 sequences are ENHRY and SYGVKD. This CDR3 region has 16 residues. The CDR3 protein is CAISEAMAGGYNEQFF. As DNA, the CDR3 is TGTGCCATCAGTGAGGCCATGGCGGGAGGGTACAATGAGCAGTTCTTC.

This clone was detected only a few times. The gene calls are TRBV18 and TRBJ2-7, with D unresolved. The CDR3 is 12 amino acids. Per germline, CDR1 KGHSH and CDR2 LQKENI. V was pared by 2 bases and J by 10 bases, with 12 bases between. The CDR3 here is CASSPELHLQYF. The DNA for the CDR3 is TGTGCCAGCTCACCAGAACTTCACCTTCAGTACTTC.

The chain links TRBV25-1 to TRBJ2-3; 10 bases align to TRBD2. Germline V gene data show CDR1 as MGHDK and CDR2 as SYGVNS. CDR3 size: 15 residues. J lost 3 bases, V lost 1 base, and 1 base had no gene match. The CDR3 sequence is CASSELTSGTDTQYF. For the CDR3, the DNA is TGTGCCAGCAGTGAATTGACTAGCGGGACAGATACGCAGTATTTT.

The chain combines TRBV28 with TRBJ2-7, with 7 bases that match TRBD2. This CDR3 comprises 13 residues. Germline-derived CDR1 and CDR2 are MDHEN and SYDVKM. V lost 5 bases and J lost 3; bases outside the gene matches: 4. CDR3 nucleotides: TGTGCCAGCAGTCCACTAGCGATCTACGAGCAGTACTTC. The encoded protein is CASSPLAIYEQYF. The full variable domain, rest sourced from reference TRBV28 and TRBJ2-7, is DVKVTQSSRYLVKRTGEKVFLECVQDMDHENMFWYRQDPGLGLRLIYFSYDVKMKEKGDIPEGYSVSREKKERFSLILESASTNQTSMYLCASSPLAIYEQYFGPGTRLTVT.

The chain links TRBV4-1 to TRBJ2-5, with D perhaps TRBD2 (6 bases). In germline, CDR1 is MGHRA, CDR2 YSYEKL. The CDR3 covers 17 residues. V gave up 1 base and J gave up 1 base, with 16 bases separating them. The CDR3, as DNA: TGCGCCAGCAGCCAAGTAGGAGGGGCCCGCCCCCAAGAGACCCAGTACTTC. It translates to CASSQVGGARPQETQYF.

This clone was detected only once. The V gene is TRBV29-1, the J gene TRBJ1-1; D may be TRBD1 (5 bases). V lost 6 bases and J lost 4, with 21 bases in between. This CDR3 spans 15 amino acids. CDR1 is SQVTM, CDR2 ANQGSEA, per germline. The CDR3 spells CSVDPMGGLGTEAFF. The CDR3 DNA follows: TGCAGCGTGGACCCAATGGGGGGTTTGGGCACTGAAGCTTTCTTT.

This CDR3 reads CASSLDFTEAFF. The CDR3 bases are TGCGCCAGCAGCCTGGACTTTACTGAAGCTTTCTTT. The rearrangement links TRBV5-1 to TRBJ1-1; D ambiguous. The CDR3 runs 12 residues. CDR1 and CDR2 from the germline V gene are SGHRS and YFSETQ. V was cut by 4 bases and J by 5 bases, with 9 bases left in between.

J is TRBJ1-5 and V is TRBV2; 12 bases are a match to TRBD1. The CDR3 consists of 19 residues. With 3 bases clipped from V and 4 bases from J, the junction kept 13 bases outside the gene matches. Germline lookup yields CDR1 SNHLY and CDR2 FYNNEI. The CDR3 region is CASSEYGTGGAGRNQPQHF. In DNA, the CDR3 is TGTGCCAGCAGTGAGTATGGGACAGGGGGCGCCGGTAGAAATCAGCCCCAGCATTTT.

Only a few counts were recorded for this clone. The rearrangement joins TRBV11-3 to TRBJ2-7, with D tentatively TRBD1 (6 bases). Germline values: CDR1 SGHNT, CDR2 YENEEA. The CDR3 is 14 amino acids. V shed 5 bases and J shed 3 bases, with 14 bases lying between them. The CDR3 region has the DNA TGTGCCAGCAGCCTTTCCCCCAGGGGCTACGAGCAGTACTTC. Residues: CASSLSPRGYEQYF.

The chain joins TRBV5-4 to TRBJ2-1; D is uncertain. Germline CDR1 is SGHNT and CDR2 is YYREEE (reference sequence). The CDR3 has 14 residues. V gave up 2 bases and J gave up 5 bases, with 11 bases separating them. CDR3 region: CASSLVTANNEQFF. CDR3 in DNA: TGTGCCAGCAGCTTAGTGACTGCCAACAATGAGCAGTTCTTC.